What follows is one T cell receptor beta chain and its context. Its specificity is not known. The data were produced by immunoSEQ multiplex PCR, yet TCRdb's version contains in-frame clones alone and is incomplete. The table has hundreds of thousands of clones, around 83% seen once; the top ten hold around 3%. The sample comes from a study of Ad26.COV2.S vaccination and SARS-CoV-2 variants. For the study at large: Ad26.COV2.S arm of COV1001 included the donor. Notes on the study in general: After vaccination, substantial breadth of spike-specific CD8+ and CD4+ responses was reported. Using TCR breadth and depth analyses may have led to underestimated total T cell responses. It was found that vaccine and placebo recipients had similar non-spike TCR breadth.

CDR1 MNHEY and CDR2 SVGAGI come from the germline V gene. This CDR3 is built from 15 residues. V was clipped by 5 bases and J by 7 bases; unmatched bases: 10. Stated treatment: around 19 received Ad26.COV2.S at low or high dose, single or two shots; about 5 received placebo; per-sample allocation not given. Day 63 after the first vaccine or placebo injection was the time point for sampling. This chain joins TRBV6-5 and TRBJ2-1, with 8 bases fitting TRBD1. This clonotype was obtained from a person between 18 and 65 years old who received the Ad26.COV2.S COVID-19 vaccine or a placebo. The input for sequencing was peripheral blood, taken in a trial of Ad26.COV2.S vaccine versus placebo. The CDR3 coding sequence is TGTGCCAGCAGTCGACAGGGGAACGGTGGGAATGAGCAGTTCTTC. Translating it yields CASSRQGNGGNEQFF.